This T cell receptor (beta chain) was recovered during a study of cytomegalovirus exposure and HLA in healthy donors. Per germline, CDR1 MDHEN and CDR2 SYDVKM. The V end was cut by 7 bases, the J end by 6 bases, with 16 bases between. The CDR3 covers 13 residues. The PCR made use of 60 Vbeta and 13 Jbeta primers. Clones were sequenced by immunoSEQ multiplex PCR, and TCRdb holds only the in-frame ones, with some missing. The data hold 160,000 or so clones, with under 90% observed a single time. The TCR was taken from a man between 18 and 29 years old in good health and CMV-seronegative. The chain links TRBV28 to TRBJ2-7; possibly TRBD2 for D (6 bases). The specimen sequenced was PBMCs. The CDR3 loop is CASTPGRESEQYF. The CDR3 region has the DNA TGTGCCAGCACCCCGGGCCGGGAGTCCGAGCAGTACTTC.